These T cell receptor beta chains were read from a single sample in a study of blood T cell repertoires in COVID-19. TCRdb keeps only in-frame clones here, not all; method: immunoSEQ multiplex PCR. The sample holds under 300,000 clones, 86% seen once. The sample consisted of peripheral blood. These TCRs come from a man in his sixties with acute or convalescent COVID-19. CDR3s include the opening cysteine and the closing phenylalanine or tryptophan. A D gene is named only where the DNA matches it firmly. Clone size is given for some rows only: seen once, a few or many times, or a class if the clone is expanded.

d_gene: TRBD1
j_gene: TRBJ2-5
v_gene: TRBV5-1
abundance: .
CDR3aa: CASRTGNGETQYF
CDR3nt: TGCGCCAGCAGGACAGGGAATGGAGAGACCCAGTACTTC

d_gene: TRBD1
j_gene: TRBJ2-7
v_gene: TRBV27
abundance: .
CDR3aa: CASSLRQGTYEQYF
CDR3nt: TGTGCCAGCAGTCTCCGACAGGGAACCTACGAGCAGTACTTC

d_gene: .
j_gene: TRBJ1-1
v_gene: TRBV24-1
abundance: .
CDR3aa: CATSDSALGGSNTEAFF
CDR3nt: TGTGCCACCAGTGACTCCGCGTTGGGGGGGTCGAACACTGAAGCTTTCTTT

d_gene: TRBD2
j_gene: TRBJ2-3
v_gene: TRBV24-1
abundance: few
CDR3aa: CATSVSGTSGRSTDTQYF
CDR3nt: TGTGCCACCAGTGTCTCCGGGACTAGCGGGAGATCCACAGATACGCAGTATTTT

d_gene: TRBD2
j_gene: TRBJ2-1
v_gene: TRBV6-2/TRBV6-3
abundance: .
CDR3aa: CASSHPGGYKNEQFF
CDR3nt: TGTGCCAGCAGCCACCCGGGGGGGTACAAAAATGAGCAGTTCTTC

d_gene: TRBD2
j_gene: TRBJ2-1
v_gene: TRBV9
abundance: .
CDR3aa: CASSVPAGLAGGNEQFF
CDR3nt: TGTGCCAGCAGCGTACCCGCGGGACTAGCGGGAGGTAATGAGCAGTTCTTC

d_gene: .
j_gene: TRBJ1-2
v_gene: TRBV7-6
abundance: .
CDR3aa: CASSFNRAANYGYTF
CDR3nt: TGTGCCAGCAGCTTTAACAGGGCTGCAAACTATGGCTACACCTTC

d_gene: .
j_gene: TRBJ1-4
v_gene: TRBV19
abundance: .
CDR3aa: CASSKKVLQGEKLFF
CDR3nt: TGTGCCAGTAGTAAAAAAGTCCTCCAGGGAGAAAAACTGTTTTTT

d_gene: .
j_gene: TRBJ2-2
v_gene: TRBV9
abundance: .
CDR3aa: CASSVVAERTGELFF
CDR3nt: TGTGCCAGCAGCGTAGTAGCTGAGAGGACCGGGGAGCTGTTTTTT

d_gene: TRBD1
j_gene: TRBJ1-3
v_gene: TRBV13
abundance: .
CDR3aa: CASGPQGALGNTIYF
CDR3nt: TGTGCCAGCGGACCCCAGGGGGCGCTGGGAAACACCATATATTTT

d_gene: .
j_gene: TRBJ2-2
v_gene: TRBV6-5
abundance: few
CDR3aa: CASKGRQLGTGELFF
CDR3nt: TGTGCCAGCAAGGGTCGACAGCTCGGCACCGGGGAGCTGTTTTTT

d_gene: .
j_gene: TRBJ1-1
v_gene: TRBV28
abundance: .
CDR3aa: CASSTSPTVNTEAFF
CDR3nt: TGTGCCAGCAGTACATCTCCTACAGTGAACACTGAAGCTTTCTTT

d_gene: .
j_gene: TRBJ2-3
v_gene: TRBV7-2
abundance: .
CDR3aa: CASSLAAGTFTDTQYF
CDR3nt: TGTGCCAGCAGCTTAGCGGCGGGAACATTCACAGATACGCAGTATTTT

d_gene: .
j_gene: TRBJ2-7
v_gene: TRBV29-1
abundance: once
CDR3aa: CSVGTTGAYEQYF
CDR3nt: TGCAGCGTCGGAACAACCGGGGCCTACGAGCAGTACTTC

d_gene: TRBD1
j_gene: TRBJ1-5
v_gene: TRBV28
abundance: .
CDR3aa: CASSLWDRGQPQHF
CDR3nt: TGTGCCAGCAGTTTATGGGACAGGGGACAGCCCCAGCATTTT

d_gene: .
j_gene: TRBJ2-3
v_gene: TRBV7-6
abundance: .
CDR3aa: CASSLAGSDPSTDTQYF
CDR3nt: TGTGCCAGCAGCTTAGCAGGGAGCGACCCTAGCACAGATACGCAGTATTTT

d_gene: .
j_gene: TRBJ1-3
v_gene: TRBV23-1
abundance: .
CDR3aa: CASSQKGEGCNTIYF
CDR3nt: TGCGCCAGCAGTCAAAAGGGGGAAGGGTGCAACACCATATATTTT

d_gene: TRBD2
j_gene: TRBJ2-1
v_gene: TRBV27
abundance: .
CDR3aa: CASSLSKGLAEEGEQFF
CDR3nt: TGTGCCAGCAGTTTATCGAAGGGACTAGCGGAGGAGGGTGAGCAGTTCTTC

d_gene: .
j_gene: TRBJ2-2
v_gene: TRBV6-1
abundance: .
CDR3aa: CASSDPAGELFF
CDR3nt: TGTGCCAGCAGTGATCCGGCCGGGGAGCTGTTTTTT

d_gene: .
j_gene: TRBJ2-7
v_gene: TRBV14
abundance: .
CDR3aa: CASSQLGLRTYEQYF
CDR3nt: TGTGCCAGCAGCCAATTGGGACTTCGTACCTACGAGCAGTACTTC

d_gene: .
j_gene: TRBJ1-1
v_gene: TRBV11-3
abundance: few
CDR3aa: CASSPRLGSTEAFF
CDR3nt: TGTGCCAGCAGTCCCCGGCTAGGAAGTACTGAAGCTTTCTTT

d_gene: .
j_gene: TRBJ1-1
v_gene: TRBV30
abundance: .
CDR3aa: CAWSKTPDTEAFF
CDR3nt: TGTGCCTGGAGCAAAACACCCGACACTGAAGCTTTCTTT

d_gene: .
j_gene: TRBJ1-5
v_gene: TRBV5-1
abundance: few
CDR3aa: CASSLTGNNDQPQHF
CDR3nt: TGCGCCAGCAGCTTGACAGGGAACAACGATCAGCCCCAGCATTTT

d_gene: TRBD2
j_gene: TRBJ2-3
v_gene: TRBV9
abundance: .
CDR3aa: CASSVEGLAGTQYF
CDR3nt: TGTGCCAGCAGCGTAGAGGGACTAGCAGGCACGCAGTATTTT

d_gene: .
j_gene: TRBJ2-7
v_gene: TRBV3-1/TRBV3-2
abundance: .
CDR3aa: CASSRPRVGTAYEQYF
CDR3nt: TGTGCCAGCAGCCGGCCGAGGGTGGGTACCGCCTACGAGCAGTACTTC

d_gene: .
j_gene: TRBJ2-5
v_gene: TRBV7-7
abundance: once
CDR3aa: CASSLFLGGDTQYF
CDR3nt: TGTGCTAGCAGCTTATTTCTGGGTGGAGACACCCAGTACTTC

d_gene: .
j_gene: TRBJ2-1
v_gene: TRBV29-1
abundance: .
CDR3aa: CSVELRGNEQFF
CDR3nt: TGCAGCGTTGAATTGAGGGGGAATGAGCAGTTCTTC

d_gene: .
j_gene: TRBJ1-1
v_gene: TRBV11-3
abundance: .
CDR3aa: CASSSDGQGSTEAFF
CDR3nt: TGTGCCAGCAGCTCGGATGGTCAGGGAAGCACTGAAGCTTTCTTT

d_gene: TRBD1
j_gene: TRBJ2-3
v_gene: TRBV6-1
abundance: .
CDR3aa: CASSDGQGRTDTQYF
CDR3nt: TGTGCCAGCAGTGACGGACAGGGCCGGACAGATACGCAGTATTTT

d_gene: TRBD1
j_gene: TRBJ1-5
v_gene: TRBV5-1
abundance: .
CDR3aa: CASSLGTGIDQPQHF
CDR3nt: TGCGCCAGCAGCTTGGGGACAGGGATAGATCAGCCCCAGCATTTT

d_gene: .
j_gene: TRBJ1-5
v_gene: TRBV19
abundance: .
CDR3aa: CAISSLGNQPQHF
CDR3nt: TGTGCCATCTCTTCTTTAGGCAATCAGCCCCAGCATTTT

d_gene: TRBD1
j_gene: TRBJ1-2
v_gene: TRBV9
abundance: .
CDR3aa: CASSVGEGTGDGYTF
CDR3nt: TGTGCCAGCAGCGTAGGGGAGGGGACAGGGGACGGCTACACCTTC

d_gene: .
j_gene: TRBJ1-2
v_gene: TRBV7-2
abundance: few
CDR3aa: CASSLVPDSFTYGYTF
CDR3nt: TGTGCCAGCAGCTTAGTTCCGGACAGCTTTACCTATGGCTACACCTTC

d_gene: TRBD1
j_gene: TRBJ2-2
v_gene: TRBV7-6
abundance: .
CDR3aa: CASSIGQGAETGELFF
CDR3nt: TGTGCCAGCAGCATTGGACAGGGGGCAGAGACCGGGGAGCTGTTTTTT

d_gene: TRBD2
j_gene: TRBJ2-1
v_gene: TRBV29-1
abundance: .
CDR3aa: CSVDASGLSRSSYNEQFF
CDR3nt: TGCAGCGTTGACGCTAGCGGGCTAAGCCGAAGCTCCTACAATGAGCAGTTCTTC

d_gene: TRBD1
j_gene: TRBJ2-4
v_gene: TRBV29-1
abundance: .
CDR3aa: CSARTGGDYIQYF
CDR3nt: TGCAGCGCTAGGACAGGGGGGGATTATATTCAGTACTTC

d_gene: TRBD1
j_gene: TRBJ1-1
v_gene: TRBV25-1
abundance: .
CDR3aa: CASSEYDNRGVNTEAFF
CDR3nt: TGTGCCAGCAGTGAATACGATAACAGGGGGGTGAACACTGAAGCTTTCTTT

d_gene: .
j_gene: TRBJ1-5
v_gene: TRBV29-1
abundance: .
CDR3aa: CSVETGFNQPQHF
CDR3nt: TGCAGCGTTGAAACGGGTTTTAATCAGCCCCAGCATTTT

d_gene: TRBD2
j_gene: TRBJ2-1
v_gene: TRBV7-9
abundance: .
CDR3aa: CASSLVRASGIDEQFF
CDR3nt: TGTGCCAGCAGCTTAGTTCGGGCTAGCGGGATCGATGAGCAGTTCTTC

d_gene: .
j_gene: TRBJ2-5
v_gene: TRBV28
abundance: .
CDR3aa: CASSKPGPGPETQYF
CDR3nt: TGTGCCAGCAGTAAACCCGGTCCAGGGCCGGAGACCCAGTACTTC

d_gene: TRBD2
j_gene: TRBJ2-1
v_gene: TRBV19
abundance: .
CDR3aa: CASSMGTSSDEQFF
CDR3nt: TGTGCCAGTAGTATGGGGACTAGCTCCGATGAGCAGTTCTTC

d_gene: .
j_gene: TRBJ2-7
v_gene: TRBV5-4
abundance: .
CDR3aa: CASSLGGSEQYF
CDR3nt: TGTGCCAGCAGCTTGGGAGGGAGCGAGCAGTACTTC